The 23 T cell receptor beta chains reported below all come from one sample, sequenced in a study of blood T cell repertoires in COVID-19. Clones were read by immunoSEQ multiplex PCR, and TCRdb kept only the in-frame ones, dropping some. Of about 160,000 clones listed, over 90% are singletons. The sequencing input was peripheral blood. The source of these receptors is a woman aged 55 to 70 with COVID-19, enrolled during active disease.

Here the CDR3 reads CASSMDYGNTIYF. In DNA, the CDR3 is TGTGCCAGTAGCATGGACTACGGAAACACCATATATTTT. V and J are TRBV19 and TRBJ1-3; D call uncertain. V was pared by 6 bases and J by 4 bases, with 10 bases between. The V gene's germline CDR1 is LNHDA and CDR2 SQIVND (reference sequence). CDR3 length: 13 residues.

The CDR3 loop reads CASSLGTSGYNEQFF. CDR3 in DNA: TGTGCCAGCAGCTTAGGGACTAGTGGCTACAATGAGCAGTTCTTC. The genes are TRBV7-3 and TRBJ2-1; 8 positions agree with TRBD2. The CDR3 spans 15 residues. Germline V gene lookup returns CDR1 SGHTA and CDR2 FQGTGA. The V segment lost 2 bases and the J segment 3 bases; nucleotides outside the gene matches: 3. Filled out from reference TRBV7-3 and TRBJ2-1, the complete variable domain reads GAGVSQTPSNKVTEKGKYVELRCDPISGHTALYWYRQSLGQGPEFLIYFQGTGAADDSGLPNDRFFAVRPEGSVSTLKIQRTERGDSAVYLCASSLGTSGYNEQFFGPGTRLTVL.

The chain is built from TRBV11-2 and TRBJ1-2, with TRBD1 as a possible D gene (5 bases). CDR3 size: 15 residues. V was pared by 3 bases and J by 1 base, with 12 bases between. Germline CDR1 reads SGHAT; CDR2 reads FQNNGV. For the CDR3, the DNA is TGTGCCAGCAGCTTGATGAGGAGGGGTAACTATGGCTACACCTTC. Its translation: CASSLMRRGNYGYTF. Supplemented by reference TRBV11-2 and TRBJ1-2, the full variable domain reads EAGVAQSPRYKIIEKRQSVAFWCNPISGHATLYWYQQILGQGPKLLIQFQNNGVVDDSQLPKDRFSAERLKGVDSTLKIQPAKLEDSAVYLCASSLMRRGNYGYTFGSGTRLTVV.

The J gene is TRBJ1-5, the V gene TRBV19; 8 bases are a match to TRBD1. CDR1 is LNHDA, CDR2 SQIVND, per germline (reference sequence). This CDR3 has 13 amino acids. J lost 9 bases, V lost 5 bases, and 6 bases had no gene match. Here the CDR3 reads CASSSQGVRPQHF. The CDR3 DNA reads TGTGCCAGTAGTTCACAGGGGGTAAGGCCCCAGCATTTT.

The chain links TRBV20-1 to TRBJ2-5; D may be TRBD1 (6 bases). The V and J ends lost 3 bases and 5 bases respectively, with 22 bases between them. Germline CDR1 reads DFQATT; CDR2 reads SNEGSKA (reference sequence). This CDR3 is 16 amino acids long. In DNA form, the CDR3 reads TGCAGTGCTAGTACACCAGAAAGGGGGTTCCACGAGACCCAGTACTTC. It yields the protein CSASTPERGFHETQYF.

This chain joins TRBV19 and TRBJ1-5, with D perhaps matching TRBD1 (5 bases). The germline V gene encodes CDR1 LNHDA and CDR2 SQIVND (reference sequence). The CDR3 totals 14 residues. Trimming left V 3 bases short and J 9 bases short, with 15 bases between. Written as DNA, the CDR3 is TGTGCCAGTAGTATGGGGGGAGGGGTTAGGCCCCAGCATTTT. It translates to CASSMGGGVRPQHF.

The chain uses TRBV11-1 and TRBJ2-1; 7 bases align to TRBD2. V shed 5 bases, J shed 8 bases, and the junction held 15 bases outside the gene matches. The CDR3 has 16 residues. Germline V gene data show CDR1 as SGHAT and CDR2 as FQDESV (reference sequence). The CDR3 sequence is CASSTHGMRERDEQFF. The CDR3 DNA is TGTGCCAGCAGCACGCACGGGATGCGGGAGAGGGATGAGCAGTTCTTC.

This sequence joins TRBV7-9 and TRBJ1-4; a weak D match, TRBD1 (5 bases). The CDR3 is made up of 16 amino acids. Looked up from germline, CDR1 is SEHNR and CDR2 is FQNEAQ (reference sequence). V was clipped by 2 bases and J by 4 bases, with 14 bases between them. The CDR3 region is CASSLSPLRGNEKLFF. CDR3 sequence (DNA): TGTGCCAGCAGCTTAAGCCCGCTTAGGGGTAATGAAAAACTGTTTTTT.

The genes are TRBV9 and TRBJ2-1; tentative D call: TRBD2 (6 bases). Germline assignment: CDR1 SGDLS and CDR2 YYNGEE. This CDR3 has 15 residues. Trimming removed 3 bases from V and 0 bases from J, with 10 bases in between. The CDR3 DNA is TGTGCCAGCAGCGGTAGCGGAAGCTCCTACAATGAGCAGTTCTTC. Residues: CASSGSGSSYNEQFF.

The rearrangement links TRBV30 to TRBJ2-5; weak D call: TRBD1 (6 bases). The CDR3 has 13 amino acids. Trimming took off 0 bases at V and 7 bases at J, with 12 bases between the two ends. From germline, CDR1 is GTSNPN and CDR2 SVGIG (reference sequence). This CDR3 is CAWSVQGPRTQYF. The CDR3 DNA sequence: TGTGCCTGGAGTGTACAGGGACCCCGGACCCAGTACTTC.

The chain couples TRBV3-1 (or the pseudogene TRBV3-2) to TRBJ1-1; 8 nucleotides match TRBD1. The CDR3 is 13 amino acids. The J segment lost 1 base and the V segment lost 9 bases, leaving 4 bases of the junction unmatched. Germline assignment: CDR1 LGHDT and CDR2 YNNKEL (reference sequence). CDR3 sequence: CASRGTGNTEAFF. The CDR3 bases are TGTGCCAGTCGAGGGACAGGGAACACTGAAGCTTTCTTT.

The chain has TRBV5-8 and TRBJ2-1; 8 bases are shared with TRBD1. Germline assignment: CDR1 SGHTS and CDR2 YDEGEE. Trimming cost V 3 bases and J 4 bases; bases outside gene matches: 6. The CDR3 spans 15 residues. In DNA form, the CDR3 reads TGTGCCAGCAGCTCCGACAGGGGACGATACAATGAGCAGTTCTTC. This codes for CASSSDRGRYNEQFF.

The chain combines TRBV19 with TRBJ1-1, with no clear D. The length of the CDR3 is 14 residues. Deletions cut 2 bases from V and 1 base from J, with 8 bases between. Germline V gene lookup returns CDR1 LNHDA and CDR2 SQIVND (reference sequence). The CDR3 sequence is CASSIWQANTEAFF. CDR3 DNA: TGTGCCAGTAGTATATGGCAGGCGAACACTGAAGCTTTCTTT.

The V and J genes are TRBV15 and TRBJ1-2; D remains ambiguous. V lost 2 bases to trimming and J lost 4 bases, with 17 bases between them. The CDR3 loop spans 16 amino acids. Per the germline V gene, CDR1 is LNHNV and CDR2 is YYDKDF (reference sequence). The CDR3, as DNA: TGTGCCACCAGCAGACCCCGCGGTGCAGATTCCTATGGCTACACCTTC. Encoded protein: CATSRPRGADSYGYTF.

The chain links TRBV6-5 to TRBJ1-1, with 7 positions matching TRBD1. Losses at the gene ends were 6 bases for V and 4 bases for J; bases not matched to a gene: 5. This CDR3 contains 13 residues. Germline V gene data show CDR1 as MNHEY and CDR2 as SVGAGI. This chain's CDR3 is CASSKDRATEAFF. The CDR3 nucleotides are TGTGCCAGCAGCAAAGACAGGGCCACTGAAGCTTTCTTT.

The rearrangement links TRBV12-3 or TRBV12-4 to TRBJ1-2; D not certain. The CDR3 spans 12 residues. The V end was cut by 3 bases, the J end by 5 bases, with 7 bases between. Here the CDR3 DNA reads TGTGCCAGCAGTTTTTCGGTGTATGGCTACACCTTC. It specifies CASSFSVYGYTF.

This clone was detected a few times. The chain carries TRBV11-2 and TRBJ2-7, with 10 bases that match TRBD1. Germline loops: CDR1 SGHAT, CDR2 FQNNGV. V gave up 5 bases and J gave up 5 bases; unmatched junction bases: 6. There are 14 residues in the CDR3. The CDR3 loop is CASSPGQGINEQYF. CDR3 nucleotides: TGTGCCAGCAGCCCGGGACAGGGGATCAACGAGCAGTACTTC.

J is TRBJ1-1 and V is TRBV6-1, with a weak D call TRBD1 (5 bases). Germline CDR1 and CDR2: MNHNS and SASEGT. This CDR3 has 14 amino acids. V was trimmed by 2 bases and J by 2 bases, leaving 9 bases between them. Here the CDR3 DNA reads TGTGCCAGCAGTGAATGGCAGGGTAACACTGAAGCTTTCTTT. It specifies CASSEWQGNTEAFF.

This clone was counted a few times. The chain joins TRBV7-2 to TRBJ1-2; a possible D gene is TRBD1 (6 bases). From germline, CDR1 is SGHTA and CDR2 FQGNSA. The length of the CDR3 is 15 residues. Trimming stripped 1 base from V and 5 bases from J, with 14 bases between. In nucleotides, the CDR3 is TGTGCCAGCAGCTTAGGATCAGGGGCTAGGTATGGCTACACCTTC. Protein product: CASSLGSGARYGYTF.

As to this clone: Compared with germline, one end of the junction differs, possibly owing to a read error. This chain joins TRBV13 and TRBJ1-5; 7 positions match TRBD1. The CDR3 consists of 14 residues. Per the germline V gene, CDR1 is PRHDT and CDR2 is FYEKMQ (reference sequence). CDR3 loop: CASSVGTGNQPQHF. The CDR3, as DNA: TGTGCCAGCAGCGTAGGGACAGGCAATCAGCCCCAGCATTTT.

The chain couples TRBV6-5 to TRBJ2-7; tentative D call: TRBD2 (7 bases). CDR3 length: 15 amino acids. Germline CDR1 MNHEY, CDR2 SVGAGI. The ends were cut back, 5 bases at V and 4 bases at J, with 18 bases in the middle. Here the CDR3 DNA reads TGTGCCAGCAGTCTATCCCGGGGGGCCGAGTACGAGCAGTACTTC. Translating gives CASSLSRGAEYEQYF.

The chain has TRBV2 and TRBJ1-2; no definite D call. There are 11 residues in the CDR3. Germline V lookup: CDR1 SNHLY, CDR2 FYNNEI. Trimming took off 7 bases at V and 7 bases at J, with 10 bases between the two ends. The CDR3 sequence is CASIDYSGYTF. CDR3 nucleotide sequence: TGTGCCAGCATTGATTACTCTGGCTACACCTTC. Full variable domain (outside the CDR3, taken from reference TRBV2 and TRBJ1-2): EPEVTQTPSHQVTQMGQEVILRCVPISNHLYFYWYRQILGQKVEFLVSFYNNEISEKSEIFDDQFSVERPDGSNFTLKIRSTKLEDSAMYFCASIDYSGYTFGSGTRLTVV.

The chain employs TRBV10-3 and TRBJ1-6; the D gene is possibly TRBD1 (6 bases). Germline V gene data show CDR1 as ENHRY and CDR2 as SYGVKD. Trimming cost V 0 bases and J 7 bases, with 10 bases left between them. The CDR3 has 15 amino acids. The CDR3 is CAISESTGENSPLHF. DNA of the CDR3: TGTGCCATCAGTGAGTCGACAGGAGAGAATTCACCCCTCCACTTT.